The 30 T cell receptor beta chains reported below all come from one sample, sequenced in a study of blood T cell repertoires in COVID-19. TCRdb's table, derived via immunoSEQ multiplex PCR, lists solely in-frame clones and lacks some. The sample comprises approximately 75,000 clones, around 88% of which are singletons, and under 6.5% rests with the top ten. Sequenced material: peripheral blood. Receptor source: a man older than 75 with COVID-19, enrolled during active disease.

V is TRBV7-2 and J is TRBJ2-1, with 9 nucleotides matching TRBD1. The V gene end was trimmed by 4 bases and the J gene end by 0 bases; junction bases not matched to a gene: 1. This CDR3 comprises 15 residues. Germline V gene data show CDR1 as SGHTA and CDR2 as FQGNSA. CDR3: CASSWGQGSYNEQFF. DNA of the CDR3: TGTGCCAGCAGCTGGGGACAGGGCTCCTACAATGAGCAGTTCTTC.

The CDR3 nucleotides are TGCGCCAGCAGCGTCCTGACAGGGGGGAATTCACCCCTCCACTTT. It is translated as CASSVLTGGNSPLHF. The chain employs TRBV5-1 and TRBJ1-6; 9 nucleotides align to TRBD1. Germline lookup yields CDR1 SGHRS and CDR2 YFSETQ. V was clipped by 4 bases and J by 7 bases; unmatched bases: 6. This CDR3 spans 15 amino acids. Looking up the rest from reference TRBV5-1 and TRBJ1-6 gives the full variable domain: KAGVTQTPRYLIKTRGQQVTLSCSPISGHRSVSWYQQTPGQGLQFLFEYFSETQRNKGNFPGRFSGRQFSNSRSEMNVSTLELGDSALYLCASSVLTGGNSPLHFGNGTRLTVT.

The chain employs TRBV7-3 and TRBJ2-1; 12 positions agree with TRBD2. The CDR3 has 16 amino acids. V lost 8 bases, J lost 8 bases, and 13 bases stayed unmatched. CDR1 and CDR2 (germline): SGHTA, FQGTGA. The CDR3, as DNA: TGTGCCAGCTTCCCCAGGCTAGCGGGGGGGCGGGATGAGCAGTTCTTC. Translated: CASFPRLAGGRDEQFF.

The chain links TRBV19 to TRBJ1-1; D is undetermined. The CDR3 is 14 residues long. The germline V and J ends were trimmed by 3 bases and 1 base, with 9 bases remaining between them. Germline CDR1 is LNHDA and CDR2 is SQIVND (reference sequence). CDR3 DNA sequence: TGTGCCAGTAGTATCTCACCTAGGAACACTGAAGCTTTCTTT. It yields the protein CASSISPRNTEAFF.

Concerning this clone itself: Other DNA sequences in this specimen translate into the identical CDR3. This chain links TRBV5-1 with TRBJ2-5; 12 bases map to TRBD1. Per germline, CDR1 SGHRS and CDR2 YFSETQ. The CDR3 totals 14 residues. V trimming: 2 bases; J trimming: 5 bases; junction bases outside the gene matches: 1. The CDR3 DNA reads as TGCGCCAGCAGCTTTGGGACAGGGGGCGAGACCCAGTACTTC. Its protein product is CASSFGTGGETQYF.

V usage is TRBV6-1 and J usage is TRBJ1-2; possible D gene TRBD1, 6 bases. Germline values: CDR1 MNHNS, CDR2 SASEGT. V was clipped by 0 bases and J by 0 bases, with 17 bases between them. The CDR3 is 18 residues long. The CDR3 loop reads CASSEAVSGRGPNYGYTF. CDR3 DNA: TGTGCCAGCAGTGAAGCGGTCTCTGGCAGGGGCCCTAACTATGGCTACACCTTC.

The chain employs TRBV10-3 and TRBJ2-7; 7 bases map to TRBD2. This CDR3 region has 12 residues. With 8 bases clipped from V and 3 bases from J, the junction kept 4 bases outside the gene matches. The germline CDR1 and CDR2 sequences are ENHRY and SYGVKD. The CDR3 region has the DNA TGTGCCATCGCAGGGACTAACTACGAGCAGTACTTC. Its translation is CAIAGTNYEQYF.

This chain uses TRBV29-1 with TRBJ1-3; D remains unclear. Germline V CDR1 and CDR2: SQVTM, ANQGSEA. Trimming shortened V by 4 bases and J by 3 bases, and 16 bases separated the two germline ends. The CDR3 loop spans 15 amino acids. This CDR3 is CSVGNYGIDGNTIYF. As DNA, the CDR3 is TGCAGCGTTGGTAACTATGGAATTGATGGAAACACCATATATTTT.

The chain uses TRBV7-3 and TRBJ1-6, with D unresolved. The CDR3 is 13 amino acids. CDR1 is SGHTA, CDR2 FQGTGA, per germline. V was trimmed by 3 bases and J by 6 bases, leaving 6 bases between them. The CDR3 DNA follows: TGTGCCAGCAGCTTCGGTACTAATTCACCCCTCCACTTT. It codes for CASSFGTNSPLHF.

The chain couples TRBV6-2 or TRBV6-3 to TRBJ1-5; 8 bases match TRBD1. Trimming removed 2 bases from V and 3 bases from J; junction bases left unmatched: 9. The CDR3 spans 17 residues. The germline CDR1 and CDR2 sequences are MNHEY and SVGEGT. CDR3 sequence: CASSYRTVTGVNQPQHF. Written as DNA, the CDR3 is TGTGCCAGCAGTTACCGTACCGTGACAGGGGTCAATCAGCCCCAGCATTTT.

In DNA form, the CDR3 reads TGTGCCATCACCCAAGGGAGGGCTGAAAACACCGGGGAGCTGTTTTTT. Its translation: CAITQGRAENTGELFF. The chain recombines TRBV10-3 with TRBJ2-2; TRBD2 aligns across 7 bases. Germline values: CDR1 ENHRY, CDR2 SYGVKD. CDR3 length: 16 residues. The V gene end was trimmed by 7 bases and the J gene end by 2 bases; junction bases not matched to a gene: 10.

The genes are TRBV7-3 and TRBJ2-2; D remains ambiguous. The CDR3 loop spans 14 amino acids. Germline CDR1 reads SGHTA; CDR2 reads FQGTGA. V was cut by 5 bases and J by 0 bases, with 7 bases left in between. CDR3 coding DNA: TGTGCCAGCAGCCCTCTAGCGAACACCGGGGAGCTGTTTTTT. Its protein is CASSPLANTGELFF.

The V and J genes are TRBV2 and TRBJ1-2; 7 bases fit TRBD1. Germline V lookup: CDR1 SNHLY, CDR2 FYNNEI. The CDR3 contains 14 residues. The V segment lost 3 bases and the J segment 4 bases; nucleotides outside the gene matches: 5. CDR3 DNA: TGTGCCAGCAGTGACCAGGGGGGCATCTATGGCTACACCTTC. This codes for CASSDQGGIYGYTF.

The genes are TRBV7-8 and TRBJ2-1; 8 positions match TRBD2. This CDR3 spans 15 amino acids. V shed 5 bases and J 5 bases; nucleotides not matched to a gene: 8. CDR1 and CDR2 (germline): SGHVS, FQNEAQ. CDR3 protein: CASSPPGTRNNEQFF. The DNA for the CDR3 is TGTGCCAGCAGCCCCCCCGGGACTAGGAACAATGAGCAGTTCTTC.

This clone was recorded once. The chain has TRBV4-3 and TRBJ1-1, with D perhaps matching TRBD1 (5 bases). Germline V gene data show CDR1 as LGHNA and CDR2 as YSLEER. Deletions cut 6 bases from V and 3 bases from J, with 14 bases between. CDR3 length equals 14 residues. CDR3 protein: CASRVGAGDTEAFF. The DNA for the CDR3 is TGCGCCAGCAGAGTGGGCGCGGGGGACACTGAAGCTTTCTTT.

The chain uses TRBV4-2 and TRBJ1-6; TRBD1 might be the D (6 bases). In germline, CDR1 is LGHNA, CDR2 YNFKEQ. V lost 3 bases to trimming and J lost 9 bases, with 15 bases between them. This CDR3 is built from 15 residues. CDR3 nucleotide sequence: TGTGCCAGCAGCCAGGTTCGGACAGTCACTTCACCCCTCCACTTT. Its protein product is CASSQVRTVTSPLHF.

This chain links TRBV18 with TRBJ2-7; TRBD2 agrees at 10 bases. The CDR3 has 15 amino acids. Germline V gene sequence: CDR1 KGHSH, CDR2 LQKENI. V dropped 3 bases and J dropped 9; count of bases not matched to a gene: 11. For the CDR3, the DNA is TGTGCCAGCTCACCGAGCGGGGGGGCCGGTCTATCGCAGTACTTC. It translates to CASSPSGGAGLSQYF.

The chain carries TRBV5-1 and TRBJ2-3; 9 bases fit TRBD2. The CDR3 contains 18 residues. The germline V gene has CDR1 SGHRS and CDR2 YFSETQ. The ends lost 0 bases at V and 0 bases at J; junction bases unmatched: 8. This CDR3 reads CASSLGLADLLSTDTQYF. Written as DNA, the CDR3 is TGCGCCAGCAGCTTGGGACTAGCGGACCTACTTAGCACAGATACGCAGTATTTT. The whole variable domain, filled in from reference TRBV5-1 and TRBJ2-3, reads KAGVTQTPRYLIKTRGQQVTLSCSPISGHRSVSWYQQTPGQGLQFLFEYFSETQRNKGNFPGRFSGRQFSNSRSEMNVSTLELGDSALYLCASSLGLADLLSTDTQYFGPGTRLTVL.

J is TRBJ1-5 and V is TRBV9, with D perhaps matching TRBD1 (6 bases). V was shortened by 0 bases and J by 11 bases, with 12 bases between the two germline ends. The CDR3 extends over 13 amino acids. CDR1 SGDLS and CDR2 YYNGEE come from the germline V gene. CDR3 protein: CASSVGPDSSQHF. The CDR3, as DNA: TGTGCCAGCAGCGTAGGTCCGGACAGCTCCCAGCATTTT.

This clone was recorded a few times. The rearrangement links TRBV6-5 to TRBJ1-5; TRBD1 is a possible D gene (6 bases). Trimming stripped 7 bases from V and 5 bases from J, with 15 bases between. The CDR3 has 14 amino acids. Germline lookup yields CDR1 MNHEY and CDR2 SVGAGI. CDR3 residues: CASIPTGGYQPQHF. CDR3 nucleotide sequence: TGTGCCAGCATCCCCACGGGGGGCTATCAGCCCCAGCATTTT.

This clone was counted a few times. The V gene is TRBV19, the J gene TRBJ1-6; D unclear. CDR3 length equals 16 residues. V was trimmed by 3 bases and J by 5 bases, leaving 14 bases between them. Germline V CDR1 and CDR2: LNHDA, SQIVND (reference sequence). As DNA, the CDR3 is TGTGCCAGTAGTATGAGGGCAGGAAAGAATAATTCACCCCTCCACTTT. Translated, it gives CASSMRAGKNNSPLHF.

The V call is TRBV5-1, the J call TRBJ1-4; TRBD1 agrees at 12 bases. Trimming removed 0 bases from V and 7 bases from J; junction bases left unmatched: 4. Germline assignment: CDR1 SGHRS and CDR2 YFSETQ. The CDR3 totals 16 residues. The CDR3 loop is CASSLGPGQGAEKLFF. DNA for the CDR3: TGCGCCAGCAGCTTGGGTCCGGGACAGGGGGCTGAAAAACTGTTTTTT. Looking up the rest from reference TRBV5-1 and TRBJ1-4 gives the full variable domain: KAGVTQTPRYLIKTRGQQVTLSCSPISGHRSVSWYQQTPGQGLQFLFEYFSETQRNKGNFPGRFSGRQFSNSRSEMNVSTLELGDSALYLCASSLGPGQGAEKLFFGSGTQLSVL.

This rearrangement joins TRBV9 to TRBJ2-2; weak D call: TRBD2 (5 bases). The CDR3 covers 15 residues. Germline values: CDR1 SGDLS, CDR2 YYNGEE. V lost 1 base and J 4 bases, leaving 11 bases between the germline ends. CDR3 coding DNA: TGTGCCAGCAGCGTACGCGGGTCTCTCACCGGGGAGCTGTTTTTT. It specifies CASSVRGSLTGELFF.

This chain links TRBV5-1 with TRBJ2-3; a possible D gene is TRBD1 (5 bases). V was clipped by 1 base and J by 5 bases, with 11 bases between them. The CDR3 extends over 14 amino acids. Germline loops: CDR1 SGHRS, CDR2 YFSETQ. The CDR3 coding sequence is TGCGCCAGCAGCTTGCAGGGTGATGAAGATACGCAGTATTTT. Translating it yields CASSLQGDEDTQYF.

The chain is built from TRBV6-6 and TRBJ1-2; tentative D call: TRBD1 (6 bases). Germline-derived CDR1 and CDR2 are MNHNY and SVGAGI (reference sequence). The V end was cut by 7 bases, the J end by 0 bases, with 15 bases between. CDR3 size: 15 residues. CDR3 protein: CASIPDNRANYGYTF. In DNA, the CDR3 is TGTGCCAGCATTCCAGACAACAGGGCTAACTATGGCTACACCTTC.

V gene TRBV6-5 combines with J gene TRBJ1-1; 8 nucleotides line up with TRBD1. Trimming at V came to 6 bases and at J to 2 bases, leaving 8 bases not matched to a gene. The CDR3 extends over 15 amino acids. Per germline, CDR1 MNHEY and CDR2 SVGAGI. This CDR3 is CASSPVDRVNTEAFF. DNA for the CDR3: TGTGCCAGCAGCCCCGTGGACAGGGTAAACACTGAAGCTTTCTTT.

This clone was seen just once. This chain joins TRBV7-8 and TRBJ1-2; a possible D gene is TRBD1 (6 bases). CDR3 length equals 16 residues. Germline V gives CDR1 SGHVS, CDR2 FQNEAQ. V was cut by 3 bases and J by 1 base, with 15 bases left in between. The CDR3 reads CASSFNRAALNYGYTF. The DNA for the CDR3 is TGTGCCAGCAGCTTTAACAGGGCCGCCCTTAACTATGGCTACACCTTC.

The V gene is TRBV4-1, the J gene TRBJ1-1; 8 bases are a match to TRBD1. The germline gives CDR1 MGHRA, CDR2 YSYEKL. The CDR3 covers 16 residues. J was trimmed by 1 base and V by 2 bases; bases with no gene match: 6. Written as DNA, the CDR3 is TGCGCCAGCAGCCAACCAGGGGGCTGGGGGAACACTGAAGCTTTCTTT. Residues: CASSQPGGWGNTEAFF.

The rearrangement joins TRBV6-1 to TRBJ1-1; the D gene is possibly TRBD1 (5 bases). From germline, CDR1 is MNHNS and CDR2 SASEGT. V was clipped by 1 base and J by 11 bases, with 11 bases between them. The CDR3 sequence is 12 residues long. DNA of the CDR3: TGTGCCAGCAGTGAAGGGGGCCTGCATGCTTTCTTT. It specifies CASSEGGLHAFF.

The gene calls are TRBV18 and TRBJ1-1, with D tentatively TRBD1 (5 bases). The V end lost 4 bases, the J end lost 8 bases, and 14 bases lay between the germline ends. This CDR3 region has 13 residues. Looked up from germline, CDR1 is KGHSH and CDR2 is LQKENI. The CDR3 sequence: CASSRDSQREAFF. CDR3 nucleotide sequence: TGTGCCAGCTCACGGGACTCCCAGAGGGAAGCTTTCTTT.